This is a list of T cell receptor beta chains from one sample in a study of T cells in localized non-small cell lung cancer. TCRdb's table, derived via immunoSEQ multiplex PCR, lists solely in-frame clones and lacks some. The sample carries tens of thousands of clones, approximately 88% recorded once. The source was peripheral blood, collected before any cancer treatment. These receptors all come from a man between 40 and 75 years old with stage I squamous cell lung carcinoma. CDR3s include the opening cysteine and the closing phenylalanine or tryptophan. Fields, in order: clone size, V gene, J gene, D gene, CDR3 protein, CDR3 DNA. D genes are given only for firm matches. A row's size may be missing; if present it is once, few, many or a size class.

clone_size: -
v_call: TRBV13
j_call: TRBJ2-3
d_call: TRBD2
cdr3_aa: CASSTRTSRGTDTQYF
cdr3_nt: TGTGCCAGCAGCACCAGGACTAGCCGAGGAACAGATACGCAGTATTTT

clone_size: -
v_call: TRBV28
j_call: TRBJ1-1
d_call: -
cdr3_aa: CASKYRGALEAFF
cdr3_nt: TGTGCCAGTAAGTATAGGGGTGCCCTTGAAGCTTTCTTT

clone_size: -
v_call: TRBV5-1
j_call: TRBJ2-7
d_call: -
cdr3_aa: CASSPRGQLRGNEQYF
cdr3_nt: TGCGCCAGCAGCCCGAGAGGACAGTTAAGGGGGAACGAGCAGTACTTC

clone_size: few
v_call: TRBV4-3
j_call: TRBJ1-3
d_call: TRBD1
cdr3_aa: CASSQDGTEARNTIYF
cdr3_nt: TGCGCCAGCAGCCAAGATGGGACAGAAGCCCGAAACACCATATATTTT

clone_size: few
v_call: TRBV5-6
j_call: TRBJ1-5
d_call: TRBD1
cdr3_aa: CASSIWTGSFPIRQPQHF
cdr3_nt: TGTGCCAGCAGCATCTGGACAGGGAGTTTCCCCATCCGTCAGCCCCAGCATTTT

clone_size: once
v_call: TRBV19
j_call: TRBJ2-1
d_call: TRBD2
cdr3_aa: CASSMYVRSGGRGNEQFF
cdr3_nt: TGTGCCAGTAGTATGTATGTAAGAAGCGGGGGACGTGGCAATGAGCAGTTCTTC

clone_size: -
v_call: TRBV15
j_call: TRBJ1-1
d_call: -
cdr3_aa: CATSRAQGGSTEAFF
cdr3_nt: TGTGCCACCAGCAGAGCACAGGGCGGGAGCACTGAAGCTTTCTTT

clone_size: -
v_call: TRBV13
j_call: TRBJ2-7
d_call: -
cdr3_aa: CATNRAGVPYEQYF
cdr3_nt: TGTGCCACCAATAGGGCAGGGGTTCCCTACGAGCAGTACTTC

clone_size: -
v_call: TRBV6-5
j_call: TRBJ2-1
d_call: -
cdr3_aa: CASTSKGGLYEQFF
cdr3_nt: TGTGCCAGCACCTCCAAGGGGGGCCTGTATGAGCAGTTCTTC

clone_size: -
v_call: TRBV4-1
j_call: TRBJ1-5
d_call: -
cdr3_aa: CASRFLWTGTYQPQHF
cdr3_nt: TGCGCCAGCAGGTTCTTATGGACCGGGACATATCAGCCCCAGCATTTT

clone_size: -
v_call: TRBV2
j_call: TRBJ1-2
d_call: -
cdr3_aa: CASSGWGDGYTF
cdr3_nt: TGTGCCAGCAGTGGGTGGGGGGACGGCTACACCTTC

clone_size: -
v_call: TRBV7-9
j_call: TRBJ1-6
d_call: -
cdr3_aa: CASSPGDFLLHF
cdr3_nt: TGTGCCAGCAGCCCCGGGGACTTTCTCCTCCACTTT

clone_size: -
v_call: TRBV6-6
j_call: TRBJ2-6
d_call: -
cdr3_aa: CASLVSGANVLTF
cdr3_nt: TGTGCCAGTCTCGTCTCTGGGGCCAACGTCCTGACTTTC

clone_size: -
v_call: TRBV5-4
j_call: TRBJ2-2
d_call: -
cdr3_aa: CASSRAPREEGELFF
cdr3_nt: TGTGCCAGCAGCCGTGCCCCCAGGGAGGAGGGGGAGCTGTTTTTT

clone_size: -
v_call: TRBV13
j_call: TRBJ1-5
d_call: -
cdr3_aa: CASSLGEGQPQHF
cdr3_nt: TGTGCCAGCAGCTTGGGGGAGGGTCAGCCCCAGCATTTT

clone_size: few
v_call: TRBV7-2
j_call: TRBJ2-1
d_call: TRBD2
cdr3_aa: CASSYGLAGRNEQFF
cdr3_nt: TGTGCCAGCAGCTACGGACTAGCGGGGAGGAATGAGCAGTTCTTC

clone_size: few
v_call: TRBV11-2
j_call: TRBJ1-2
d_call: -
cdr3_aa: CASSLDSRGGYGYTF
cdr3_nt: TGTGCCAGCAGCTTAGATAGCAGGGGAGGATATGGCTACACCTTC

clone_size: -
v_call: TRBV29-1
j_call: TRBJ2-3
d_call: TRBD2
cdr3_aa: CSVGSWEGIRDTQYF
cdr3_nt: TGCAGCGTTGGGTCGTGGGAGGGGATCCGTGATACGCAGTATTTT

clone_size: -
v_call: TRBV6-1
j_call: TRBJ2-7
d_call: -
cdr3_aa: CASSEGFNGYEQYF
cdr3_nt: TGTGCCAGCAGTGAAGGGTTTAACGGTTACGAGCAGTACTTC

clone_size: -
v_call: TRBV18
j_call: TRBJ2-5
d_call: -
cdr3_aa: CASSPLREETQYF
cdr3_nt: TGTGCCAGCTCACCATTGAGGGAGGAGACCCAGTACTTC

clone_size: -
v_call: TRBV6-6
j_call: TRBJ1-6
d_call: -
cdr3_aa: CASSRHIDGNSPLHF
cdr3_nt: TGTGCCAGCAGTCGACACATCGATGGGAATTCACCCCTCCACTTT

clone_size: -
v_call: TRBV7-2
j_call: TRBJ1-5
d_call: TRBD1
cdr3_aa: CASSLVGTGVHNQPQHF
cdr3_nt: TGTGCCAGCAGCCTCGTAGGGACAGGGGTCCACAATCAGCCCCAGCATTTT